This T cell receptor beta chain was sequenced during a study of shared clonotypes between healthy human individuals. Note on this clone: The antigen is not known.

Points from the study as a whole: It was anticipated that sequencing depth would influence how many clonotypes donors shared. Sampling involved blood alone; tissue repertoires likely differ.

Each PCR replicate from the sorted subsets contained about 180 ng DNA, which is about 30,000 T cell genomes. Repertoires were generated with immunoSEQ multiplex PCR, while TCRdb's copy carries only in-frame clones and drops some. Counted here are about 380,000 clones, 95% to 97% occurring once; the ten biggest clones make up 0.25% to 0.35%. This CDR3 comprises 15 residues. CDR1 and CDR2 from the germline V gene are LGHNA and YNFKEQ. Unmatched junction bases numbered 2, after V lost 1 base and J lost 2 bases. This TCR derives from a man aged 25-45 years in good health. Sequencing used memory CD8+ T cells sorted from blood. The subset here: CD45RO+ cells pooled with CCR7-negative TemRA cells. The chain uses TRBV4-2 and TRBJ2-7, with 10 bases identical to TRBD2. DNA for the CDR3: TGTGCCAGCAGCCAAGGAGCGGGAGGGCCCTACGAGCAGTACTTC. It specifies CASSQGAGGPYEQYF.